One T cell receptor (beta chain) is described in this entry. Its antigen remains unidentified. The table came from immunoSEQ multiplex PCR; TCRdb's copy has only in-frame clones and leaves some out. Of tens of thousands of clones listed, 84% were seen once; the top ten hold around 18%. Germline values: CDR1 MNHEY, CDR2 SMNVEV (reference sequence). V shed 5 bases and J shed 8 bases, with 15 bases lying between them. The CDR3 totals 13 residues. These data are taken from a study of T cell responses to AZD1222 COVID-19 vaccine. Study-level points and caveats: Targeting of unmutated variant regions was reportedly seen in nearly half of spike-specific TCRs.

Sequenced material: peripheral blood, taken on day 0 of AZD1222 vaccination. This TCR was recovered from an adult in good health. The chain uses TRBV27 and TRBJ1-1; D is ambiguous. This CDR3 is CASSLLLSGEAFF. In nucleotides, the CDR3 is TGTGCCAGCAGTCTACTCTTATCGGGGGAAGCTTTCTTT.